Shown below are 29 T cell receptor beta chains from a single sample sequenced in a study of regulatory T cells in long-lasting Graves disease. Construction of TCR beta libraries relied on iRepertoire HTBI primers and on Arm-PCR targeting CDR3 regions. TCRdb re-called the multiplex PCR reads with MiXCR, one entry per CDR3 protein. The sample includes about 220,000 distinct CDR3 sequences, roughly 19% of them seen just once. Time point here: newly diagnosed GD, antithyroid drugs for less than 3 months. RNA extracted from PBMCs served as the sequencing template. In addition, the sample was reused for a study of T cells in Graves' hyperthyroidism and ophthalmopathy.

The specimen comprised peripheral blood mononuclear cells (PBMCs), sampled at new diagnosis, from a patient treated with antithyroid drugs. These receptors came from a woman aged 25 to 39 with Graves disease.

This clonotype was detected many times. The V call is TRBV5-4, the J call TRBJ2-5, with D possibly matching TRBD2 (6 bases). This CDR3 comprises 14 residues. Germline CDR1 and CDR2: SGHNT and YYREEE (reference sequence). Trimming left V 4 bases short and J 5 bases short, with 15 bases between. CDR3 nucleotides: TGTGCCAGCAGCCCAGAGCCGGGGGAGGAGACCCAGTACTTC. Amino acids: CASSPEPGEETQYF. Complete variable domain (other parts from reference TRBV5-4 and TRBJ2-5): ETGVTQSPTHLIKTRGQQVTLRCSSQSGHNTVSWYQQALGQGPQFIFQYYREEENGRGNFPPRFSGLQFPNYSSELNVNALELDDSALYLCASSPEPGEETQYFGPGTRLLVL.

This clonotype was detected only a few times. The chain joins TRBV30 to TRBJ1-5, with no clear D. V lost 0 bases, J lost 4 bases, and 10 bases lay in between. The CDR3 spans 14 residues. Germline CDR1 reads GTSNPN; CDR2 reads SVGIG (reference sequence). CDR3 in DNA: TGTGCCTGGAGTGTAACCGCCGGGAATCAGCCCCAGCATTTT. Amino acids: CAWSVTAGNQPQHF.

There are many counts of this clonotype. This chain joins TRBV27 and TRBJ1-5; D remains unclear. In germline, CDR1 is MNHEY, CDR2 SMNVEV (reference sequence). V was clipped by 4 bases and J by 6 bases, with 7 bases between them. CDR3 length: 12 amino acids. As DNA, the CDR3 is TGTGCCAGCAGTTATCTAGGTCAGCCCCAGCATTTT. Its translation: CASSYLGQPQHF.

There are many counts of this clonotype. The rearrangement links TRBV5-1 to TRBJ1-1, with no clear D. The CDR3 totals 15 residues. Trimming left V 2 bases short and J 4 bases short, with 15 bases between. CDR1 SGHRS and CDR2 YFSETQ come from the germline V gene. CDR3 amino acids: CASSLGGFASTEAFF. In DNA form, the CDR3 reads TGCGCCAGCAGCTTAGGCGGGTTTGCAAGCACTGAAGCTTTCTTT.

This clonotype was recorded at least ten times. The gene calls are TRBV29-1 and TRBJ1-1, with 7 bases identical to TRBD1. Germline CDR1 is SQVTM and CDR2 is ANQGSEA. Germline trimming cut 7 bases from V and 5 bases from J; bases unmatched to any gene: 10. The CDR3 consists of 13 residues. The CDR3 coding sequence is TGCAGCGCCCATGACAGGGCGGGAACTGAAGCTTTCTTT. Translation gives CSAHDRAGTEAFF.

This rearrangement joins TRBV30 to TRBJ2-3; TRBD1 might be the D (5 bases). This CDR3 is built from 14 residues. Per germline, CDR1 GTSNPN and CDR2 SVGIG (reference sequence). V dropped 0 bases and J dropped 3 bases, with 10 bases sitting between them. The CDR3 nucleotides are TGTGCCTGGAGTGTGGGCAGGGAAACAGATACGCAGTATTTT. Its translation is CAWSVGRETDTQYF. Complete variable domain (other parts from reference TRBV30 and TRBJ2-3): SQTIHQWPATLVQPVGSPLSLECTVEGTSNPNLYWYRQAAGRGLQLLFYSVGIGQISSEVPQNLSASRPQDRQFILSSKKLLLSDSGFYLCAWSVGRETDTQYFGPGTRLTVL.

This clonotype has just a few counts. The V call is TRBV20-1, the J call TRBJ2-1, with D hard to call. V dropped 3 bases and J dropped 10 bases, with 10 bases sitting between them. Germline CDR1 is DFQATT and CDR2 is SNEGSKA (reference sequence). The CDR3 is 11 residues long. CDR3 amino acids: CSARLIREQFF. For the CDR3, the DNA is TGCAGTGCTAGGCTGATAAGAGAGCAGTTCTTC.

This clonotype was counted ten times or more. V gene TRBV3-1 combines with J gene TRBJ1-2; D is uncertain. This CDR3 comprises 19 residues. V gave up 2 bases and J gave up 1 base, with 23 bases separating them. Germline V gives CDR1 LGHDT, CDR2 YNNKEL (reference sequence). CDR3 sequence (DNA): TGTGCCAGCAGCCAATATACAGCGAGCATATCTAGAATTAACTATGGCTACACCTTC. This gives the protein CASSQYTASISRINYGYTF.

This clonotype was seen repeatedly, ten times or more. The genes are TRBV9 and TRBJ2-3, with 12 bases that match TRBD2. The CDR3 is 14 amino acids. The germline V gene has CDR1 SGDLS and CDR2 YYNGEE. After removal of 2 bases from V and 6 bases from J, the junction contained 1 base not matched to a gene. CDR3 sequence reads: CASSVTSGSDTQYF. The CDR3 bases are TGTGCCAGCAGCGTGACTAGCGGGAGTGATACGCAGTATTTT.

This clonotype was found many times. The chain couples TRBV28 to TRBJ2-6; no clear D. Germline assignment: CDR1 MDHEN and CDR2 SYDVKM. Trimming removed 5 bases at V and 0 bases at J, with 11 bases between. The CDR3 has 16 amino acids. The CDR3 protein is CASSHRSTSGANVLTF. The CDR3 DNA is TGTGCCAGCAGTCACAGAAGTACCTCTGGGGCCAACGTCCTGACTTTC.

Many counts were recorded for this clonotype. The J gene is TRBJ1-2, the V gene TRBV5-1; TRBD1 is a possible D gene (5 bases). V was shortened by 4 bases and J by 3 bases, with 13 bases between the two germline ends. The germline V gene encodes CDR1 SGHRS and CDR2 YFSETQ. The CDR3 has 14 residues. The CDR3 sequence: CASSADARDYGYTF. CDR3 sequence (DNA): TGCGCCAGCAGCGCCGACGCCAGGGACTATGGCTACACCTTC.

This clonotype was counted ten times or more. CDR3 DNA sequence: TGTGCCATCAGTGAAGCTTGGCAGGAGAGCACTGAAGCTTTCTTT. Translated: CAISEAWQESTEAFF. The chain employs TRBV10-3 and TRBJ1-1; D uncertain. The germline CDR1 and CDR2 sequences are ENHRY and SYGVKD. The V and J ends lost 3 bases and 4 bases respectively, with 15 bases between them. The CDR3 is made up of 15 amino acids.

There are many counts of this clonotype. This chain uses TRBV6-5 with TRBJ1-2; D uncertain. V dropped 0 bases and J dropped 5 bases, with 19 bases sitting between them. Germline CDR1 and CDR2: MNHEY and SVGAGI. This CDR3 has 17 residues. CDR3 sequence: CASSYSEEVGYVYGYTF. CDR3 nucleotides: TGTGCCAGCAGTTACTCGGAGGAGGTGGGATACGTTTATGGCTACACCTTC.

This clonotype was recorded many times. In nucleotides, the CDR3 is TGTGCCAGTACCATGATCGGCACGGTCAATTCACCCCTCCACTTT. Encoded protein: CASTMIGTVNSPLHF. This chain uses TRBV19 with TRBJ1-6; D call uncertain. The CDR3 contains 15 residues. Germline CDR1 LNHDA, CDR2 SQIVND (reference sequence). Trimming stripped 7 bases from V and 7 bases from J, with 17 bases between.

The table lists this clonotype with many counts. CDR3 sequence (DNA): TGTGCCAGCAGCTTAAGGGGGACTAGCGTCGACGAGCAGTACTTC. Translating it yields CASSLRGTSVDEQYF. The V call is TRBV13, the J call TRBJ2-7; 10 bases are shared with TRBD2. V lost 2 bases, J lost 5 bases, and 6 bases stayed unmatched. Germline-derived CDR1 and CDR2 are PRHDT and FYEKMQ (reference sequence). The length of the CDR3 is 15 residues.

To note about this clonotype: Only one base separates this from a far larger clonotype, so it likely reflects a read error. V gene TRBV19 combines with J gene TRBJ2-5; perhaps TRBD2 as D (5 bases). The V gene's germline CDR1 is LNHDA and CDR2 SQIVND (reference sequence). The CDR3 contains 16 residues. V gave up 3 bases and J gave up 11 bases, with 25 bases separating them. The CDR3 sequence is CASSISLYGVNNEQYF. In DNA form, the CDR3 reads TGTGCCAGTAGTATCTCTCTGTACGGGGTCAACAATGAGCAGTACTTC.

CDR3 protein: CAWSVSGLDTGELFF. The CDR3, as DNA: TGTGCCTGGAGTGTAAGTGGACTGGACACCGGGGAGCTGTTTTTT. V gene TRBV30 combines with J gene TRBJ2-2; the D gene is possibly TRBD2 (5 bases). Trimming stripped 0 bases from V and 3 bases from J, with 11 bases between. Germline V gene data show CDR1 as GTSNPN and CDR2 as SVGIG (reference sequence). This CDR3 has 15 residues.

The rearrangement joins TRBV20-1 to TRBJ2-5; 9 bases align to TRBD2. The DNA matches TRBJ2-1 better at its end, which makes the J call doubtful. Germline lookup yields CDR1 DFQATT and CDR2 SNEGSKA (reference sequence). This CDR3 spans 13 amino acids. The CDR3 DNA reads TGCAGTGCGCGGGTCTCTAGCGGGGATGAGCAGTTCTTC. Translated, it gives CSARVSSGDEQFF.

This clonotype was seen a handful of times. The V call is TRBV4-1, the J call TRBJ1-1; D remains ambiguous. Germline V gives CDR1 MGHRA, CDR2 YSYEKL. CDR3 size: 14 residues. V shed 4 bases and J shed 0 bases, with 9 bases lying between them. CDR3 in amino acids: CASSPLPMNTEAFF. CDR3 sequence (DNA): TGCGCCAGCAGCCCCCTACCGATGAACACTGAAGCTTTCTTT.

This clonotype was detected ten times or more. This chain joins TRBV19 and TRBJ2-3; 8 bases map to TRBD1. After removal of 4 bases from V and 2 bases from J, the junction contained 5 bases not matched to a gene. The germline V gene has CDR1 LNHDA and CDR2 SQIVND (reference sequence). This CDR3 comprises 15 residues. CDR3 protein: CASSTRTGPTDTQYF. For the CDR3, the DNA is TGTGCCAGTAGTACCCGGACAGGGCCCACAGATACGCAGTATTTT.

There are many counts of this clonotype. V and J are TRBV28 and TRBJ2-2; TRBD1 agrees at 7 bases. V was clipped by 2 bases and J by 1 base; unmatched bases: 25. Per germline, CDR1 MDHEN and CDR2 SYDVKM. This CDR3 is built from 23 residues. This CDR3 is CASSLGGFGLDRFPPQNTGELFF. CDR3 coding DNA: TGTGCCAGCAGTTTAGGGGGCTTTGGGTTGGACAGGTTTCCTCCCCAGAACACCGGGGAGCTGTTTTTT.

This clonotype was found many times. The genes are TRBV30 and TRBJ2-7; 7 bases fit TRBD1. Per germline, CDR1 GTSNPN and CDR2 SVGIG (reference sequence). The CDR3 is 12 amino acids. Trimming took 8 bases from V and 7 from J; bases not matched to a gene: 11. The CDR3 DNA reads as TGTGCCGGAGACCGAGGGGGCAGTGAGCAGTACTTC. Protein: CAGDRGGSEQYF.

This clonotype was counted at least ten times. This chain links TRBV6-1 with TRBJ1-1, with D possibly TRBD1 on 6 matching bases. This CDR3 comprises 14 residues. Deletions cut 7 bases from V and 2 bases from J, with 14 bases between. The germline gives CDR1 MNHNS, CDR2 SASEGT. CDR3 protein: CASTRDGGNTEAFF. The CDR3 bases are TGTGCCAGCACCAGGGATGGGGGCAACACTGAAGCTTTCTTT.

This clonotype was picked up many times. The chain carries TRBV6-2 or TRBV6-3 and TRBJ1-1; tentative D call: TRBD1 (5 bases). The V and J ends lost 6 bases and 6 bases respectively, with 23 bases between them. Germline V gene data show CDR1 as MNHEY and CDR2 as SVGEGT. This CDR3 contains 16 residues. The CDR3, as DNA: TGTGCCAGCAGAAAAAGTACCGCCCAGGGTATCGCTGAAGCTTTCTTT. It encodes CASRKSTAQGIAEAFF.

This clonotype was detected only a few times. The J gene is TRBJ1-5, the V gene TRBV6-1; perhaps TRBD1 as D (6 bases). This CDR3 is 13 amino acids long. Germline V CDR1 and CDR2: MNHNS, SASEGT. Trimming left V 3 bases short and J 7 bases short, with 10 bases between. This CDR3 reads CASSERGGQPQHF. Written as DNA, the CDR3 is TGTGCCAGCAGTGAGAGGGGGGGCCAGCCCCAGCATTTT.

This clonotype has ten or more counts. The V and J genes are TRBV18 and TRBJ1-2, with 9 nucleotides matching TRBD1. V gave up 3 bases and J gave up 3 bases; unmatched junction bases: 5. The CDR3 is 15 residues long. Germline loops: CDR1 KGHSH, CDR2 LQKENI. The CDR3 is CASSPGQGRDYGYTF. The CDR3 region has the DNA TGTGCCAGCTCACCCGGACAGGGGAGGGACTATGGCTACACCTTC.

The chain links TRBV7-9 to TRBJ2-5, with no clear D. Trimming took off 1 base at V and 3 bases at J, with 9 bases between the two ends. The CDR3 consists of 14 residues. CDR1 and CDR2 from the germline V gene are SEHNR and FQNEAQ (reference sequence). CDR3 in DNA: TGTGCCAGCAGCTTAGATGTAGGTGAAGAGACCCAGTACTTC. Residues: CASSLDVGEETQYF.

This clonotype was recorded once. A much larger clonotype is one base distant, so this may be a read error. The chain joins TRBV15 to TRBJ1-6; D is ambiguous. Deletions cut 5 bases from V and 6 bases from J, with 5 bases between. The CDR3 totals 12 residues. The germline V gene has CDR1 LNHNV and CDR2 YYDKDF (reference sequence). CDR3 loop: CATSRCNSPLHF. CDR3 nucleotides: TGTGCCACCAGCCGTTGTAATTCACCCCTCCACTTT. Supplemented by reference TRBV15 and TRBJ1-6, the full variable domain reads DAMVIQNPRYQVTQFGKPVTLSCSQTLNHNVMYWYQQKSSQAPKLLFHYYDKDFNNEADTPDNFQSRRPNTSFCFLDIRSPGLGDTAMYLCATSRCNSPLHFGNGTRLTVT.

The rearrangement uses TRBV10-3 and TRBJ2-7; D unclear. CDR1 and CDR2 from the germline V gene are ENHRY and SYGVKD. Trimming stripped 1 base from V and 2 bases from J, with 9 bases between. The CDR3 spans 14 residues. Here the CDR3 DNA reads TGTGCCATCAGTGAGTGGTCAACCACCTACGAGCAGTACTTC. It specifies CAISEWSTTYEQYF.